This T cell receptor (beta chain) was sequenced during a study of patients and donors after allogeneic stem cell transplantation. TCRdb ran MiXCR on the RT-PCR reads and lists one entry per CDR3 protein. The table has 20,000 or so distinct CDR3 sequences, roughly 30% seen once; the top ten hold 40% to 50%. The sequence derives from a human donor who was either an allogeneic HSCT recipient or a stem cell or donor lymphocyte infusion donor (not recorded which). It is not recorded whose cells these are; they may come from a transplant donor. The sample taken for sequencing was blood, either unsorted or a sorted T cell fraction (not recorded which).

The CDR3 DNA follows: TGTGCCAGCAGCGTAGGCGACAGGGGGGACACTGAAGCTTTCTTT. Translating gives CASSVGDRGDTEAFF. This sequence joins TRBV9 and TRBJ1-1; TRBD1 aligns across 9 bases. Germline CDR1 is SGDLS and CDR2 is YYNGEE. V shed 0 bases and J 3 bases; nucleotides not matched to a gene: 3. This CDR3 has 15 amino acids.